These 8 T cell receptor beta chains were sequenced from one sample in a study of cytomegalovirus exposure and HLA in healthy donors. Amplification used 60 Vbeta primers and 13 Jbeta primers. Measured with immunoSEQ multiplex PCR; TCRdb has only the in-frame clones, and not every one. The data show about 200,000 clones, roughly four fifths seen once. Sequences were obtained from PBMCs. The receptors were gathered from a woman between 40 and 55 years old in good health and CMV-seronegative.

The table lists this clone with a few counts. The chain links TRBV5-4 to TRBJ2-2; TRBD2 might be the D (7 bases). This CDR3 spans 14 amino acids. CDR1 SGHNT and CDR2 YYREEE come from the germline V gene (reference sequence). The ends were cut back, 2 bases at V and 5 bases at J, with 10 bases in the middle. The CDR3 spells CASSLRGGTGELFF. CDR3 DNA: TGTGCCAGCAGCTTAAGGGGGGGGACCGGGGAGCTGTTTTTT.

The V call is TRBV6-1, the J call TRBJ1-1, with a tentative D call TRBD1 (5 bases). This CDR3 spans 17 amino acids. Germline CDR1 MNHNS, CDR2 SASEGT. Trimming cost V 2 bases and J 0 bases, with 16 bases left between them. The CDR3, as DNA: TGTGCCAGCAGTGAATTCGGGGGGGGTACGATGAACACTGAAGCTTTCTTT. Amino acids: CASSEFGGGTMNTEAFF.

The V gene is TRBV19, the J gene TRBJ2-1, with D possibly being TRBD1 (6 bases). V was pared by 4 bases and J by 10 bases, with 14 bases between. This CDR3 spans 13 amino acids. The germline V gene encodes CDR1 LNHDA and CDR2 SQIVND (reference sequence). This CDR3 reads CASSTGALGEQFF. CDR3 in DNA: TGTGCCAGTAGTACAGGGGCCTTGGGAGAGCAGTTCTTC.

The genes are TRBV7-3 and TRBJ2-3; D gene ambiguous. Trimming removed 6 bases at V and 0 bases at J, with 7 bases between. Germline V gene sequence: CDR1 SGHTA, CDR2 FQGTGA. This CDR3 contains 13 residues. CDR3 DNA sequence: TGTGCCAGCAGACTATCTAGCACAGATACGCAGTATTTT. This encodes CASRLSSTDTQYF.

This chain joins TRBV5-4 and TRBJ1-2, with TRBD1 matching over 7 bases. This CDR3 has 13 residues. Germline V CDR1 and CDR2: SGHNT, YYREEE (reference sequence). The ends lost 6 bases at V and 1 base at J; junction bases unmatched: 3. The CDR3 loop reads CASKGQLNYGYTF. DNA of the CDR3: TGTGCCAGCAAGGGACAGCTTAACTATGGCTACACCTTC.

This chain joins TRBV5-6 and TRBJ1-2; D ambiguous. Trimming took 2 bases from V and 8 from J, leaving 16 bases between them. Per germline, CDR1 SGHDT and CDR2 YYEEEE. CDR3 length equals 14 residues. CDR3 residues: CASSFLEGMGGYTF. The DNA of the CDR3 is TGTGCCAGCAGCTTCTTGGAGGGAATGGGCGGCTACACCTTC.

The V call is TRBV27, the J call TRBJ1-5; unclear D gene. Germline V gene data show CDR1 as MNHEY and CDR2 as SMNVEV (reference sequence). V was pared by 3 bases and J by 7 bases, with 16 bases between. This CDR3 comprises 15 residues. CDR3 region: CASSLEGRAGQPQHF. The CDR3 nucleotides read TGTGCCAGCAGTTTGGAGGGAAGAGCTGGGCAGCCCCAGCATTTT.

This chain links TRBV6-5 with TRBJ1-1; possibly TRBD1 for D (6 bases). Germline CDR1 reads MNHEY; CDR2 reads SVGAGI. Trimming cost V 0 bases and J 3 bases, with 11 bases left between them. The CDR3 sequence is 15 residues long. The CDR3 spells CASSYSFTGHTEAFF. CDR3 nucleotides: TGTGCCAGCAGTTACTCTTTCACAGGGCACACTGAAGCTTTCTTT.